This T cell receptor beta chain was profiled in a study of T cell changes during pregnancy in multiple sclerosis. The CDR3 runs 16 residues. Germline CDR1 and CDR2: MNHEY and SMNVEV (reference sequence). V was shortened by 4 bases and J by 3 bases, with 16 bases between the two germline ends. Only in-frame clones appear in the TCRdb table, and some are missing; sequencing was by immunoSEQ multiplex PCR. The profile shows approximately 40,000 clones, around 90% of them singletons. V and J are TRBV27 and TRBJ1-5; D call uncertain. The sequence came from a female donor in good health, enrolled as a control in a pregnancy study. The sample in question was CD4+ T cells from peripheral blood mononuclear cells, obtained in the third trimester of pregnancy. The CDR3 region has the DNA TGTGCCAGCAGTTCCCTATCCGCTATAGCCAATCAGCCCCAGCATTTT. The encoded protein is CASSSLSAIANQPQHF.